These T cell receptor beta chains were read from a single sample in a study of CD8+ T cells in alopecia areata. Data came from immunoSEQ multiplex PCR; TCRdb stores just in-frame clones and leaves some out. This sample has 200,000 to 250,000 clones, with 40% to 55% found just once. The sample here was CD4+ T cells sorted from blood, taken around week 36, from a patient treated with tofacitinib. Source of these receptors: a human donor with alopecia areata. Each CDR3 is given with its conserved first and last residue. The D gene is left open where the match is weak. Not every row has a clone size; where given, it reads once, few, many or a size class.

j_gene | v_gene | abundance | d_gene | CDR3nt | CDR3aa
TRBJ1-5 | TRBV19 | few | NA | TGTGCCAGTAGTAGGAGTAGCAATCAGCCCCAGCATTTT | CASSRSSNQPQHF
TRBJ1-1 | TRBV30 | NA | NA | TGTGCCTGGACCCTGGATTCAAGGGGGAAGGCTGAAGCTTTCTTT | CAWTLDSRGKAEAFF
TRBJ1-1 | TRBV30 | NA | NA | TGTGCCTGGGAACCAGGGGTCCAGAACACTGAAGCTTTCTTT | CAWEPGVQNTEAFF
TRBJ1-2 | TRBV5-5 | few | NA | TGTGCCAGCAGCTTGAAGGCGGACTCGGGTGGCTACACCTTC | CASSLKADSGGYTF
TRBJ1-5 | TRBV6-1 | NA | TRBD1 | TGTGCCAGCCAACAGGGGAATCAGCCCCAGCATTTT | CASQQGNQPQHF
TRBJ2-1 | TRBV7-3 | few | TRBD1 | TGTGCCAGCAGCTTAGGGGGACAGGGGACCTACAATGAGCAGTTCTTC | CASSLGGQGTYNEQFF
TRBJ2-1 | TRBV9 | NA | TRBD1 | TGTGCCAGCAGCGTAGTGGGGACAGGGTTTAATGAGCAGTTCTTC | CASSVVGTGFNEQFF
TRBJ2-1 | TRBV6-6 | NA | TRBD2 | TGTGCCAGCAGTCCCGGGACTAGGGGGGACAATGAGCAGTTCTTC | CASSPGTRGDNEQFF
TRBJ1-1 | TRBV15 | NA | NA | TGTGCCACCAGTTGGAAGGGGAACACTGAAGCTTTCTTT | CATSWKGNTEAFF
TRBJ1-2 | TRBV7-9 | many | NA | TGTGCCAGCAGCTTACCCTCGAGGAGTGGTAGCTATGGCTACACCTTC | CASSLPSRSGSYGYTF
TRBJ2-5 | TRBV27 | NA | NA | TGTGCCAGCAGTTTAATGGCGGGAATGTCGGAGACCCAGTACTTC | CASSLMAGMSETQYF
TRBJ2-1 | TRBV7-9 | NA | TRBD2 | TGTGCCAGCAGCGTCCCACTAGCGGGGTTAAACAATGAGCAGTTCTTC | CASSVPLAGLNNEQFF
TRBJ2-6 | TRBV6-1 | NA | NA | TGTGCCAGCAGTAGTCGGCCTGGGGCCAACGTCCTGACTTTC | CASSSRPGANVLTF
TRBJ1-2 | TRBV29-1 | few | TRBD1 | TGCAGCGGAATGGACAGGGACACTGGCTACACCTTC | CSGMDRDTGYTF
TRBJ1-5 | TRBV6-1 | NA | NA | TGTGCCAGCAGTGAAGTCGACAAATATCAGCCCCAGCATTTT | CASSEVDKYQPQHF
TRBJ1-2 | TRBV27 | NA | TRBD1 | TGTGCCAGCAGTCCGGACAGGGGGTCCTATGGCTACACCTTC | CASSPDRGSYGYTF
TRBJ2-3 | TRBV4-3 | NA | NA | TGCGCCAGCAGCCAGATGGGGCTAGATACGCAGTATTTT | CASSQMGLDTQYF
TRBJ2-7 | TRBV7-9 | NA | NA | TGTGCCAGCAGCTTAGATATGGGTTTCCACGAGCAGTACTTC | CASSLDMGFHEQYF
TRBJ2-5 | TRBV5-1 | NA | TRBD2 | TGCGCCAGCAGCCCGACCGGCGGGGGAGAGACCCAGTACTTC | CASSPTGGGETQYF
TRBJ2-1 | TRBV19 | few | TRBD2 | TGTGCCAGTAGTGGACTAGCGGGAGGATGGCATGAGCAGTTCTTC | CASSGLAGGWHEQFF
TRBJ1-5 | TRBV4-2 | few | TRBD1 | TGTGCCAGCAGCCGGGGACAGGGGAATCAGCCCCAGCATTTT | CASSRGQGNQPQHF
TRBJ2-7 | TRBV30 | NA | TRBD2 | TGTGCCTCGCGGGGGGGCGAAAACGAGCAGTACTTC | CASRGGENEQYF
TRBJ2-5 | TRBV18 | NA | TRBD1 | TGTGCCAGCACCTCCGGGACAGGGTGGGAGACCCAGTACTTC | CASTSGTGWETQYF
TRBJ2-4 | TRBV7-2 | few | TRBD2 | TGTGCCAGCAGCGCAACTAGCGGGAGCTTAATAAAAAACATTCAGTACTTC | CASSATSGSLIKNIQYF
TRBJ2-3 | TRBV30 | NA | TRBD2 | TGTGCCTGGAGTCCGACTAGCGGGATTTCCACAGATACGCAGTATTTT | CAWSPTSGISTDTQYF
TRBJ2-2 | TRBV7-3 | NA | TRBD2 | TGTGCCAGCAGCTTAAACCAGCGGGGCACCGGGGAGCTGTTTTTT | CASSLNQRGTGELFF
TRBJ2-1 | TRBV7-2 | NA | TRBD2 | TGTGCCAGCAGCTCCTTCCCACGGAGCGGGAGTCACCACAATGAGCAGTTCTTC | CASSSFPRSGSHHNEQFF
TRBJ1-1 | TRBV6-5 | NA | NA | TGTGCCAGCAGCCCCCATTCAGGGAAAGCTTTCTTT | CASSPHSGKAFF
TRBJ1-3 | TRBV10-3 | NA | NA | TGTGCCATCAGAGGACACAACTCTGGAAACACCATATATTTT | CAIRGHNSGNTIYF